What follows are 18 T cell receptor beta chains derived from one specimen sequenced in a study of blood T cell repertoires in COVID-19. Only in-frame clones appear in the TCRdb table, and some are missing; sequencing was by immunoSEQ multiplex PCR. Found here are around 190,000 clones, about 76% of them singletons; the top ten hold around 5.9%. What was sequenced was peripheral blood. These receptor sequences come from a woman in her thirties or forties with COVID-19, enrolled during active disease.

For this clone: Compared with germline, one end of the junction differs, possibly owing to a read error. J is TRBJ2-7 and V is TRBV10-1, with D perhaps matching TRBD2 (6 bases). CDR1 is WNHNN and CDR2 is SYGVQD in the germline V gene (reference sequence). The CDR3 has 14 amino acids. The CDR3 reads CASSENPPGGNIDF. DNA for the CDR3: TGCGCCAGCAGTGAGAACCCCCCCGGCGGGAACATCGACTTC.

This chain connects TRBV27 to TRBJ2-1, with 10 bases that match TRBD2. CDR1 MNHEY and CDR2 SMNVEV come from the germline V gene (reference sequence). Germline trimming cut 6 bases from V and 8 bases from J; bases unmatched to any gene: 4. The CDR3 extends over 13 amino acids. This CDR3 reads CASRLAGSHEQFF. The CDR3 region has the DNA TGTGCCAGCAGACTAGCGGGATCTCATGAGCAGTTCTTC.

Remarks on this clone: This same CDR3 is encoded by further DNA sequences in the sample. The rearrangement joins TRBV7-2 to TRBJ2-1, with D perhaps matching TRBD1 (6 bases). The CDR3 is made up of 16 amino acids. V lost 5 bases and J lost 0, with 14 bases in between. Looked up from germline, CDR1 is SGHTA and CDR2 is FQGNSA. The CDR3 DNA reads TGTGCCAGCAGCCTGAATGGGGGCAGCTCCTACAATGAGCAGTTCTTC. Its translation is CASSLNGGSSYNEQFF.

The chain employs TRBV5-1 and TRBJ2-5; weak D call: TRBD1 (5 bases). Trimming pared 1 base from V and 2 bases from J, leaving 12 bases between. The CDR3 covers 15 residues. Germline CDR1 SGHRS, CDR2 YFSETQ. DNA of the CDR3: TGCGCCAGCAGCTTGATCCGACAGAAACAAGAGACCCAGTACTTC. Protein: CASSLIRQKQETQYF.

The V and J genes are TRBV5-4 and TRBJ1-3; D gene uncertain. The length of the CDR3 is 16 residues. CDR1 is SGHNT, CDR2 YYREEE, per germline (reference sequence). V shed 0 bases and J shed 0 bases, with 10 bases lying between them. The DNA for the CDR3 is TGTGCCAGCAGCTTGGGTTTCGGAGTCTCTGGAAACACCATATATTTT. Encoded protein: CASSLGFGVSGNTIYF.

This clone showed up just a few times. CDR3 sequence (DNA): TGTGCCAGCGCGAAGACAAAAACCCTCCACTTT. This translates into CASAKTKTLHF. The chain uses TRBV7-2 and TRBJ1-6; D unresolved. Trimming took off 8 bases at V and 14 bases at J, with 13 bases between the two ends. CDR3 length: 11 residues. The germline V gene has CDR1 SGHTA and CDR2 FQGNSA.

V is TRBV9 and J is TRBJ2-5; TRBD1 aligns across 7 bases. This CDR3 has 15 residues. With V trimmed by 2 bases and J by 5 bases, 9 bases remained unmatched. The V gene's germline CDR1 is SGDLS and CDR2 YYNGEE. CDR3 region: CASSVGTVGQETQYF. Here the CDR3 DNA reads TGTGCCAGCAGCGTTGGGACAGTAGGTCAGGAGACCCAGTACTTC. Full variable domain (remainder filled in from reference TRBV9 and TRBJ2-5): DSGVTQTPKHLITATGQRVTLRCSPRSGDLSVYWYQQSLDQGLQFLIQYYNGEERAKGNILERFSAQQFPDLHSELNLSSLELGDSALYFCASSVGTVGQETQYFGPGTRLLVL.

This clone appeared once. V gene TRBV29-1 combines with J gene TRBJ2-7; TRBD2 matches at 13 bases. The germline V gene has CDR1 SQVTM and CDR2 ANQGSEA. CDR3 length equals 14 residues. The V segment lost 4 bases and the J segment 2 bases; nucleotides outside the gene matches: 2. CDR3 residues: CSVGTSGRAYEQYF. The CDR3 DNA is TGCAGCGTTGGTACTAGCGGGAGGGCCTACGAGCAGTACTTC.

CDR3 residues: CASSLQGVFTGELFF. CDR3 nucleotides: TGTGCCAGCAGCTTACAGGGGGTGTTCACCGGGGAGCTGTTTTTT. The chain joins TRBV5-5 to TRBJ2-2; TRBD1 matches 8 bases. CDR1 is SGHKS and CDR2 is YYEKEE in the germline V gene (reference sequence). The trim removed 2 bases at V and 4 bases at J, leaving 4 bases unmatched. There are 15 residues in the CDR3. The variable domain in full, with the rest retrieved from reference TRBV5-5 and TRBJ2-2, is DAGVTQSPTHLIKTRGQQVTLRCSPISGHKSVSWYQQVLGQGPQFIFQYYEKEERGRGNFPDRFSARQFPNYSSELNVNALLLGDSALYLCASSLQGVFTGELFFGEGSRLTVL.

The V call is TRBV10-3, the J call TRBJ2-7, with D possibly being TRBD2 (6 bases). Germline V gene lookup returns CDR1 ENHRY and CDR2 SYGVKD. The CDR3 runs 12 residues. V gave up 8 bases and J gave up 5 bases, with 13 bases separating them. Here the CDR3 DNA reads TGTGCCATCGCCGGGAGTTTCGACGAGCAGTACTTC. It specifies CAIAGSFDEQYF.

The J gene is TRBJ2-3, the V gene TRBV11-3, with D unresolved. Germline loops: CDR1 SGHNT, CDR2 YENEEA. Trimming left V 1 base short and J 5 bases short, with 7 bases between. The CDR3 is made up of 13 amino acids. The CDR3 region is CASSLALEDTQYF. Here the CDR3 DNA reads TGTGCCAGCAGCTTAGCGCTAGAAGATACGCAGTATTTT.

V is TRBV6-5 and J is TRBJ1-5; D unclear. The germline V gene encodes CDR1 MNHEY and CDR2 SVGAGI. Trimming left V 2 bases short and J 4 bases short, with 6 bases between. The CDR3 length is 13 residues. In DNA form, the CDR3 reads TGTGCCAGCAGTTACGTCAGGAATCAGCCCCAGCATTTT. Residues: CASSYVRNQPQHF.

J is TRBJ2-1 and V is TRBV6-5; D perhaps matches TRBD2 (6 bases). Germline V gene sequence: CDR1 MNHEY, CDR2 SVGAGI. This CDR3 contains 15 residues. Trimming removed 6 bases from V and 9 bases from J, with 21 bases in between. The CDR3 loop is CASRPLGLEGGEQFF. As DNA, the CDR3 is TGTGCCAGCAGGCCCTTGGGACTGGAGGGAGGTGAGCAGTTCTTC.

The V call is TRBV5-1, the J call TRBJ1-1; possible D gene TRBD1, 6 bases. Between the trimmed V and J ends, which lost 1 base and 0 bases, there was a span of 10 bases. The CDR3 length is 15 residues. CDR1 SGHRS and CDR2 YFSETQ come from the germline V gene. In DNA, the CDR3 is TGCGCCAGCAGCTTGATGGGACAAATGAACACTGAAGCTTTCTTT. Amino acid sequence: CASSLMGQMNTEAFF.

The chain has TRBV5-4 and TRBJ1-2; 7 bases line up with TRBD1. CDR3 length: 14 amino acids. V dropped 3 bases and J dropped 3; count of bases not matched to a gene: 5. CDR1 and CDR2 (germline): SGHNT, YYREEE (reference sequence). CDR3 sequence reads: CASSWGDSDYGYTF. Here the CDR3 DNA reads TGTGCCAGCAGCTGGGGGGACAGCGACTATGGCTACACCTTC.

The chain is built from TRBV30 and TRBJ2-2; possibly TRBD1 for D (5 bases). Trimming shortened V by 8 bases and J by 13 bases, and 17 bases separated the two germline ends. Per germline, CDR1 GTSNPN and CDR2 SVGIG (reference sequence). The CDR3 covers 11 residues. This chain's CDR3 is CARQADNRLFF. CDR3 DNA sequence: TGTGCCCGGCAGGCGGACAACCGGCTGTTTTTT.

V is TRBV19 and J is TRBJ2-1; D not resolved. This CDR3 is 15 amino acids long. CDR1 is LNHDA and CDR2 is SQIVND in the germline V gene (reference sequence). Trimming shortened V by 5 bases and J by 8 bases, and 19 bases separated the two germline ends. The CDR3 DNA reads TGTGCCAGTAGTTATCAGTTTGCCGCATATGATGAGCAGTTCTTC. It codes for CASSYQFAAYDEQFF.

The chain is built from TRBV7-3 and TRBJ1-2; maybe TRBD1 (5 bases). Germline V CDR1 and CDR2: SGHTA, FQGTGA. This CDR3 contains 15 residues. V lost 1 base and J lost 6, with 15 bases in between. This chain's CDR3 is CASSLMPGPRNGYTF. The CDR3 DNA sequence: TGTGCCAGCAGCTTAATGCCAGGGCCCCGAAATGGCTACACCTTC.